This TCR beta chain was recovered during a study of blood T cell repertoires in COVID-19. Study-wide context: COVID-19 samples, acute and convalescent, were from the United States, Italy and Spain. Nucleic acid was either cDNA or gDNA, and it came from T cells, B-cell-depleted T cells, or PBMCs.

Per the original methods: Nucleated cell counts were estimated from reference gene primer amplification. Sequencing used immunoSEQ multiplex PCR; TCRdb keeps in-frame clones, though not all of them. The V and J calls and clone size were taken over from that table, and D and trimming were inferred from the DNA. This sample has 150,000 to 200,000 clones, with roughly four fifths found just once. CDR3 length equals 13 residues. The V gene lost 5 bases and the J gene lost 4 bases, with 14 bases spanning the gap. The germline V gene encodes CDR1 SQVTM and CDR2 ANQGSEA. The chain is built from TRBV29-1 and TRBJ1-1; D gene unclear. This TCR came from a woman in her 30s with acute or convalescent COVID-19. Sequenced input: peripheral blood. This CDR3 is CSVREGRSTEAFF. In DNA form, the CDR3 reads TGCAGCGTTCGGGAGGGAAGGAGCACTGAAGCTTTCTTT.